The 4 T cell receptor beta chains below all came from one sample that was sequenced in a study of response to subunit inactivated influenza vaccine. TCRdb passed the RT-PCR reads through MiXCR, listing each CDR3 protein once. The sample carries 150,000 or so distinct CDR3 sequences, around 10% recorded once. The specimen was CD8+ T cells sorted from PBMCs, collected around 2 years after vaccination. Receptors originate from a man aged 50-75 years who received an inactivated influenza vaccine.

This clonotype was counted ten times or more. CDR3 in DNA: TGCGCCAGCAGCCAAGTATTAGGTGACAGGGTCTACGAGCAGTACTTC. Its translation: CASSQVLGDRVYEQYF. This sequence joins TRBV4-1 and TRBJ2-7; 7 nucleotides match TRBD1. There are 16 residues in the CDR3. Per germline, CDR1 MGHRA and CDR2 YSYEKL. Trimming cost V 1 base and J 3 bases; bases outside gene matches: 9.

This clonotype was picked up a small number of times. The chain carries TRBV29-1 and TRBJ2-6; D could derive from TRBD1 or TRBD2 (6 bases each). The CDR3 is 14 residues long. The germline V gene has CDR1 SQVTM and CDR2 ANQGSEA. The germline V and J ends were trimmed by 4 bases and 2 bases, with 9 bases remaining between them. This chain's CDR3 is CSVGGAAGANVLTF. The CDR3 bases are TGCAGCGTTGGGGGGGCTGCTGGGGCCAACGTCCTGACTTTC.

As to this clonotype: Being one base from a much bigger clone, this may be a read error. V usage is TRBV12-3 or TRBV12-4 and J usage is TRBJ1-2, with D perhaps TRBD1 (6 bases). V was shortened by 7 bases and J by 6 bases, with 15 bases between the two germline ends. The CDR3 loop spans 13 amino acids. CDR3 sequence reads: CASILAQGNGYTF. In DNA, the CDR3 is TGTGCCAGCATCCTGGCACAGGGAAATGGCTACACCTTC.

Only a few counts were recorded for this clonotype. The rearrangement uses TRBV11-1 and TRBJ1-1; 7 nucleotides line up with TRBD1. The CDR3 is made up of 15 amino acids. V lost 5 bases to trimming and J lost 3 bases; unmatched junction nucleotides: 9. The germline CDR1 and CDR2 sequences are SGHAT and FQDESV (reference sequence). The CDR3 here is CASSQPGGWDTEAFF. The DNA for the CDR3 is TGTGCCAGCAGCCAACCAGGGGGATGGGACACTGAAGCTTTCTTT.